Sequencing of this T cell receptor (beta chain) was carried out in a study of Ad26.COV2.S vaccination and SARS-CoV-2 variants. This clone was seen just once. Germline V gene lookup returns CDR1 MNHEY and CDR2 SVGAGI. V dropped 2 bases and J dropped 5 bases, with 12 bases sitting between them. The CDR3 has 14 residues. The assay was immunoSEQ multiplex PCR, and TCRdb's table has in-frame clones only and misses some. The sample holds roughly 320,000 clones, around 87% seen once. Treatment given: approximately 18 received Ad26.COV2.S at low or high dose, single or two shots; about 5 received placebo; per-sample allocation not given. Sampling occurred on day 63 after the first vaccine or placebo injection.

The chain has TRBV6-5 and TRBJ1-1, with no clear D. The sequence came from a person aged 18-65 years who received the Ad26.COV2.S COVID-19 vaccine or a placebo. The material was peripheral blood, obtained in a trial of Ad26.COV2.S vaccine versus placebo. CDR3 DNA: TGTGCCAGCAGTTACATCTCTGGTTGGACTGAAGCTTTCTTT. Protein: CASSYISGWTEAFF.